Following are 29 T cell receptor beta chains from one sample sequenced in a study of shared T cell receptors in the human thymus. Method: immunoSEQ multiplex PCR; TCRdb's copy keeps in-frame clones and lacks some. The data show hundreds of thousands of clones, around 87% seen once. These data also formed part of another study, on human thymus T cells.

Sequencing was carried out using thymocytes. These receptors all stem from a boy younger than two with a congenital heart defect.

The V gene is TRBV4-2, the J gene TRBJ2-1; a weak D match, TRBD2 (6 bases). This CDR3 contains 15 residues. From germline, CDR1 is LGHNA and CDR2 YNFKEQ. V lost 4 bases to trimming and J lost 7 bases, with 17 bases between them. The CDR3 here is CASSPIGGWSNEQFF. The CDR3 DNA follows: TGTGCCAGCAGCCCCATTGGGGGGTGGAGTAATGAGCAGTTCTTC.

This chain links TRBV11-2 with TRBJ2-7, with D possibly TRBD2 on 5 matching bases. Trimming pared 5 bases from V and 0 bases from J, leaving 11 bases between. CDR1 and CDR2 from the germline V gene are SGHAT and FQNNGV. The CDR3 has 14 amino acids. CDR3 nucleotides: TGTGCCAGCAGCGCCGCGGGCGCCTCCTACGAGCAGTACTTC. Translation: CASSAAGASYEQYF.

J is TRBJ2-3 and V is TRBV6-4; possible D gene TRBD1, 6 bases. Germline values: CDR1 MRHNA, CDR2 SNTAGT. V was clipped by 3 bases and J by 5 bases, with 12 bases between them. The CDR3 totals 14 residues. DNA of the CDR3: TGTGCCAGCAGTGAGGGGGCCTGGGGAGATACGCAGTATTTT. Protein product: CASSEGAWGDTQYF.

The chain joins TRBV4-1 to TRBJ2-7, with a tentative D call TRBD2 (5 bases). The CDR3 runs 14 residues. The V gene's germline CDR1 is MGHRA and CDR2 YSYEKL. With 0 bases removed from V and 6 bases from J, the gap between germline ends came to 12 bases. The CDR3 DNA reads TGCGCCAGCAGCCAAGAACGGACTCGCGGCGAGCAGTACTTC. Translated: CASSQERTRGEQYF.

The CDR3 spells CASSPAGSNYGYTF. CDR3 in DNA: TGTGCCAGCAGCCCAGCGGGCTCCAACTATGGCTACACCTTC. V and J are TRBV7-2 and TRBJ1-2; no clear D gene. Germline CDR1 reads SGHTA; CDR2 reads FQGNSA. This CDR3 is built from 14 residues. Trimming cost V 5 bases and J 2 bases, with 12 bases left between them.

This clone was observed a handful of times. The V call is TRBV19, the J call TRBJ1-1, with TRBD1 identical over 9 bases. Germline values: CDR1 LNHDA, CDR2 SQIVND (reference sequence). Trimming cost V 9 bases and J 4 bases; bases outside gene matches: 3. The CDR3 contains 12 residues. CDR3 DNA: TGTGCCAGCGACAGGGGGGCCACTGAAGCTTTCTTT. Translating it yields CASDRGATEAFF.

This clone has only a few counts. CDR3: CASSRRRLSGNTIYF. CDR3 nucleotide sequence: TGTGCCAGCAGTAGGAGACGGCTCTCTGGAAACACCATATATTTT. The J gene is TRBJ1-3, the V gene TRBV5-6; D is ambiguous. Germline V gene data show CDR1 as SGHDT and CDR2 as YYEEEE. V was trimmed by 5 bases and J by 0 bases, leaving 12 bases between them. CDR3 size: 15 residues.

The chain carries TRBV4-2 and TRBJ2-7; perhaps TRBD2 as D (6 bases). This CDR3 has 15 amino acids. Deletions cut 2 bases from V and 2 bases from J, with 13 bases between. CDR1 and CDR2 (germline): LGHNA, YNFKEQ. The CDR3 DNA follows: TGTGCCAGCAGCCAACTTCCTAGCGACACCTACGAGCAGTACTTC. Translated, it gives CASSQLPSDTYEQYF.

This clone was seen a single time. This sequence joins TRBV4-1 and TRBJ2-7; a possible D gene is TRBD1 (6 bases). From germline, CDR1 is MGHRA and CDR2 YSYEKL. Trimming cost V 0 bases and J 6 bases, with 21 bases left between them. The length of the CDR3 is 17 residues. In nucleotides, the CDR3 is TGCGCCAGCAGCCAAGAACGGAAGGACAGACCCTCCCCCGAGCAGTACTTC. It specifies CASSQERKDRPSPEQYF.

This chain links TRBV27 with TRBJ2-3, with 12 bases matching TRBD2. Germline V lookup: CDR1 MNHEY, CDR2 SMNVEV (reference sequence). This CDR3 has 21 residues. Trimming at V came to 6 bases and at J to 0 bases, leaving 19 bases not matched to a gene. The CDR3 coding sequence is TGTGCCAGCAGCCGATTTGGGACCGTGGGACTAGCGGGTCATAGCACAGATACGCAGTATTTT. Translated, it gives CASSRFGTVGLAGHSTDTQYF.

This clone is a singleton in its sample. The chain is built from TRBV4-2 and TRBJ1-5; TRBD1 aligns across 8 bases. Germline CDR1 LGHNA, CDR2 YNFKEQ. This CDR3 region has 20 residues. J lost 0 bases, V lost 0 bases, and 13 bases had no gene match. CDR3 sequence: CASSQDGSGGSKYSNQPQHF. As DNA, the CDR3 is TGTGCCAGCAGCCAAGATGGATCAGGGGGCTCCAAATATAGCAATCAGCCCCAGCATTTT.

The chain recombines TRBV5-1 with TRBJ2-1, with no clear D. Trimming removed 4 bases at V and 1 base at J, with 15 bases between. Germline-derived CDR1 and CDR2 are SGHRS and YFSETQ. The CDR3 is made up of 16 amino acids. CDR3 sequence reads: CASSPRVKVSYNEQFF. As DNA, the CDR3 is TGCGCCAGCAGCCCCCGGGTGAAGGTGTCCTACAATGAGCAGTTCTTC.

This sequence joins TRBV27 and TRBJ2-4; D possibly corresponds to TRBD2 (6 bases). V dropped 5 bases and J dropped 0 bases, with 8 bases sitting between them. The V gene's germline CDR1 is MNHEY and CDR2 SMNVEV (reference sequence). The CDR3 has 14 residues. The CDR3, as DNA: TGTGCCAGCAGTGCGGGGAGAGCCAAAAACATTCAGTACTTC. Translation: CASSAGRAKNIQYF.

This clone was seen just once. This chain connects TRBV10-2 to TRBJ2-1, with 9 nucleotides matching TRBD1. Germline values: CDR1 WSHSY, CDR2 SAAADI. Trimming took 3 bases from V and 3 from J; bases not matched to a gene: 9. The CDR3 has 17 residues. The CDR3 loop reads CASSEVGQGICYNEQFF. CDR3 DNA sequence: TGCGCCAGCAGTGAAGTAGGACAGGGGATTTGCTACAATGAGCAGTTCTTC.

The J gene is TRBJ2-3, the V gene TRBV7-9; the match to TRBD2 covers 9 bases. The ends lost 5 bases at V and 3 bases at J; junction bases unmatched: 6. CDR3 size: 15 residues. CDR1 and CDR2 (germline): SEHNR, FQNEAQ (reference sequence). The DNA for the CDR3 is TGTGCCAGCAGCGTTAGCGGGAGAGGGACAGATACGCAGTATTTT. This gives the protein CASSVSGRGTDTQYF. Combining the CDR3 with reference TRBV7-9 and TRBJ2-3 gives the whole variable domain DTGVSQNPRHKITKRGQNVTFRCDPISEHNRLYWYRQTLGQGPEFLTYFQNEAQLEKSRLLSDRFSAERPKGSFSTLEIQRTEQGDSAMYLCASSVSGRGTDTQYFGPGTRLTVL.

The V call is TRBV7-3, the J call TRBJ2-1, with 9 bases that match TRBD2. CDR1 is SGHTA and CDR2 is FQGTGA in the germline V gene. V lost 0 bases and J lost 6; bases outside the gene matches: 12. The CDR3 length is 18 residues. The CDR3 nucleotides read TGTGCCAGCAGCTTAACCGGGCCTGGGGGTAGCGGGGGCAATGAGCAGTTCTTC. Translating gives CASSLTGPGGSGGNEQFF.

The chain couples TRBV4-1 to TRBJ2-4; 9 nucleotides match TRBD1. Germline V gene sequence: CDR1 MGHRA, CDR2 YSYEKL. The CDR3 sequence is 18 residues long. The J segment lost 0 bases and the V segment lost 0 bases, leaving 6 bases of the junction unmatched. DNA of the CDR3: TGCGCCAGCAGCCAAGATTTGGGACAGGGCCTAGCCAAAAACATTCAGTACTTC. As protein: CASSQDLGQGLAKNIQYF.

The J gene is TRBJ1-1, the V gene TRBV30, with D possibly being TRBD1 (5 bases). Trimming pared 6 bases from V and 4 bases from J, leaving 12 bases between. Germline assignment: CDR1 GTSNPN and CDR2 SVGIG (reference sequence). The CDR3 covers 12 residues. The CDR3, as DNA: TGTGCCTGTGCAGGGCAGGGCACTGAAGCTTTCTTT. As protein: CACAGQGTEAFF.

This clone was observed a single time. The V and J genes are TRBV4-1 and TRBJ2-6; no reliable D call. The germline V gene has CDR1 MGHRA and CDR2 YSYEKL. The CDR3 is made up of 16 amino acids. Trimming removed 6 bases from V and 0 bases from J, with 12 bases in between. CDR3 DNA: TGCGCCAGCAGTTCCGCCACATACTCTGGGGCCAACGTCCTGACTTTC. Translated, it gives CASSSATYSGANVLTF.

The chain employs TRBV29-1 and TRBJ1-2, with D possibly TRBD1 on 6 matching bases. Germline V gene sequence: CDR1 SQVTM, CDR2 ANQGSEA. V was trimmed by 7 bases and J by 0 bases, leaving 18 bases between them. The CDR3 runs to 15 residues. The CDR3 loop reads CSASSGGRSNYGYTF. The CDR3 nucleotides read TGCAGCGCCTCCTCGGGGGGCCGATCTAACTATGGCTACACCTTC.

The chain is built from TRBV21-1 and TRBJ1-2; the table's D call of TRBD1 was not tested on the DNA. TRBV21-1 is annotated as a pseudogene. The CDR3 runs 18 residues. Here the CDR3 DNA reads TGTGCCAGCAGCAAAGGCCCAGGGGGGCAGGGTGGTCTGAGGGGCTACACCTTC. Encoded protein: CASSKGPGGQGGLRGYTF.

The sample holds one count of this clone. The chain carries TRBV5-1 and TRBJ2-5; D is possibly TRBD2 (6 bases). Trimming pared 6 bases from V and 1 base from J, leaving 19 bases between. This CDR3 has 16 amino acids. Germline V lookup: CDR1 SGHRS, CDR2 YFSETQ. The CDR3 coding sequence is TGCGCCAGCATGGGATCGGGGGAGAGGGTCCAAGAGACCCAGTACTTC. Its translation: CASMGSGERVQETQYF.

This clone has just one count. V and J are TRBV5-6 and TRBJ2-3; 9 bases map to TRBD2. The CDR3 extends over 14 amino acids. Germline V gene data show CDR1 as SGHDT and CDR2 as YYEEEE. Germline trimming cut 7 bases from V and 3 bases from J; bases unmatched to any gene: 6. CDR3 in amino acids: CASRGLAGTDTQYF. For the CDR3, the DNA is TGTGCCAGCCGGGGCCTAGCGGGGACAGATACGCAGTATTTT. The complete variable domain, with remaining parts taken from reference TRBV5-6 and TRBJ2-3, reads DAGVTQSPTHLIKTRGQQVTLRCSPKSGHDTVSWYQQALGQGPQFIFQYYEEEERQRGNFPDRFSGHQFPNYSSELNVNALLLGDSALYLCASRGLAGTDTQYFGPGTRLTVL.

This clone appeared a few times. The chain recombines TRBV27 with TRBJ2-7; no definite D call. The V and J ends lost 6 bases and 7 bases respectively, with 16 bases between them. The CDR3 runs 13 residues. Germline values: CDR1 MNHEY, CDR2 SMNVEV (reference sequence). CDR3 DNA sequence: TGTGCCAGCAGCCCTCGGCGCCTCGGGGAGCAGTACTTC. Protein: CASSPRRLGEQYF.

The count of this clone is one. The V call is TRBV10-2, the J call TRBJ2-1; tentative D call: TRBD2 (6 bases). Germline assignment: CDR1 WSHSY and CDR2 SAAADI. Trimming stripped 1 base from V and 3 bases from J, with 10 bases between. There are 15 residues in the CDR3. CDR3 DNA sequence: TGCGCCAGCAGTGAGTGGCGGGGTAACTACAATGAGCAGTTCTTC. This gives the protein CASSEWRGNYNEQFF.

The chain carries TRBV29-1 and TRBJ2-7, with 9 bases identical to TRBD2. The CDR3 contains 15 residues. CDR1 and CDR2 (germline): SQVTM, ANQGSEA. Trimming at V came to 1 base and at J to 2 bases, leaving 6 bases not matched to a gene. The CDR3 bases are TGCAGCGTTGAAGTCTGGCCTAGCGGGACCTACGAGCAGTACTTC. Translating gives CSVEVWPSGTYEQYF.

CDR3 DNA sequence: TGTGCCAGCAGCTATGGACAGCCGCCGTACACCGGGGAGCTGTTTTTT. Its translation is CASSYGQPPYTGELFF. The genes are TRBV5-4 and TRBJ2-2; weak D call: TRBD1 (6 bases). The CDR3 has 16 residues. Per the germline V gene, CDR1 is SGHNT and CDR2 is YYREEE (reference sequence). Trimming shortened V by 3 bases and J by 3 bases, and 15 bases separated the two germline ends.

The J gene is TRBJ2-7, the V gene TRBV7-3; 7 bases are a match to TRBD2. This CDR3 has 14 amino acids. The V segment lost 5 bases and the J segment 2 bases; nucleotides outside the gene matches: 6. CDR1 is SGHTA and CDR2 is FQGTGA in the germline V gene. CDR3 coding DNA: TGTGCCAGCAGCCCTTTTGCGGGAGCCTACGAGCAGTACTTC. Translation: CASSPFAGAYEQYF. Together with reference TRBV7-3 and TRBJ2-7, the CDR3 gives the full variable domain: GAGVSQTPSNKVTEKGKYVELRCDPISGHTALYWYRQSLGQGPEFLIYFQGTGAADDSGLPNDRFFAVRPEGSVSTLKIQRTERGDSAVYLCASSPFAGAYEQYFGPGTRLTVT.

This clone has just a few counts. The chain combines TRBV28 with TRBJ2-7; the D is unclear. V lost 3 bases and J 2 bases, leaving 8 bases between the germline ends. CDR1 and CDR2 from the germline V gene are MDHEN and SYDVKM. The CDR3 runs 13 residues. CDR3 sequence (DNA): TGTGCCAGCAGTTTGAACAAACCCTACGAGCAGTACTTC. Amino acid sequence: CASSLNKPYEQYF.